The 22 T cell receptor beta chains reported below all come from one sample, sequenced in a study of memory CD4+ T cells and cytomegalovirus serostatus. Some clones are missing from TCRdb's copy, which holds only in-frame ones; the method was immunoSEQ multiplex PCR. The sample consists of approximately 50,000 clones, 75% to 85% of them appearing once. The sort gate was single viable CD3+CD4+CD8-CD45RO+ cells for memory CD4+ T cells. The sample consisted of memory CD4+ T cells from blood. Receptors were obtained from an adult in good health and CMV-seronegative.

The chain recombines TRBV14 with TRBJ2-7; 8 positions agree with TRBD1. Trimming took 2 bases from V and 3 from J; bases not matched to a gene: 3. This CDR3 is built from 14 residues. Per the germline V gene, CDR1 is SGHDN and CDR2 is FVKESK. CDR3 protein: CASSQRTGYYEQYF. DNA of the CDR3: TGTGCCAGCAGCCAAAGGACAGGGTACTACGAGCAGTACTTC. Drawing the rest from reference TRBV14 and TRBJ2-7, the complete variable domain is EAGVTQFPSHSVIEKGQTVTLRCDPISGHDNLYWYRRVMGKEIKFLLHFVKESKQDESGMPNNRFLAERTGGTYSTLKVQPAELEDSGVYFCASSQRTGYYEQYFGPGTRLTVT.

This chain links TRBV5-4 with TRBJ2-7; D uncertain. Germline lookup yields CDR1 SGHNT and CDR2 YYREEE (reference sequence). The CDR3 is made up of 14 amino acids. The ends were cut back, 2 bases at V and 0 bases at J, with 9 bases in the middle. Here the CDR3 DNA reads TGTGCCAGCAGCTTATATCCTAGCTCCTACGAGCAGTACTTC. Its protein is CASSLYPSSYEQYF. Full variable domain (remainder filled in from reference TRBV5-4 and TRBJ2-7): ETGVTQSPTHLIKTRGQQVTLRCSSQSGHNTVSWYQQALGQGPQFIFQYYREEENGRGNFPPRFSGLQFPNYSSELNVNALELDDSALYLCASSLYPSSYEQYFGPGTRLTVT.

The CDR3, as DNA: TGTGCCAGCAACCAACAGGGTCCGAACACTGAAGCTTTCTTT. Its protein product is CASNQQGPNTEAFF. V is TRBV2 and J is TRBJ1-1, with D possibly matching TRBD1 (6 bases). Trimming removed 7 bases from V and 1 base from J, with 13 bases in between. CDR1 is SNHLY and CDR2 is FYNNEI in the germline V gene. The CDR3 extends over 14 amino acids.

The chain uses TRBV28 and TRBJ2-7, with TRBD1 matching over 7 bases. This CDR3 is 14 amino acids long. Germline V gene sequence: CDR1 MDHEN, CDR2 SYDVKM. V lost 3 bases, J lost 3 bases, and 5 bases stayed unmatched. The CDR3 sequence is CASSFLQGLYEQYF. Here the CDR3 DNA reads TGTGCCAGCAGTTTCCTACAGGGGCTCTACGAGCAGTACTTC.

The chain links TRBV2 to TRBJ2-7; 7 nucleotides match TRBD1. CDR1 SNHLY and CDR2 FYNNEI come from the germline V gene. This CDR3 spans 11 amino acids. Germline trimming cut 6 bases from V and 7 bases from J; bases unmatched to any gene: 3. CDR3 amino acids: CASSRGSEQYF. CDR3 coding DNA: TGTGCCAGCAGCAGGGGGTCAGAGCAGTACTTC.

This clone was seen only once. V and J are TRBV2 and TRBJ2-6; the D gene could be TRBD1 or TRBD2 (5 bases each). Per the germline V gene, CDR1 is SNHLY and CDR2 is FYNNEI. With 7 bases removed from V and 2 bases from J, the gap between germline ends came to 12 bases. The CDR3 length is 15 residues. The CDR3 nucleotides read TGTGCCAGCACCGAAAGGGGAGCTGGGGCCAACGTCCTGACTTTC. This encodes CASTERGAGANVLTF.

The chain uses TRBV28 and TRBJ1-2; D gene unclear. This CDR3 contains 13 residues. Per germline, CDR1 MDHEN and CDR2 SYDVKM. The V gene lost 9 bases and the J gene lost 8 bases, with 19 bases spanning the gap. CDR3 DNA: TGTGCCAGTTGTCCGCAGGCCATGGGGGGCTACACCTTC. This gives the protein CASCPQAMGGYTF.

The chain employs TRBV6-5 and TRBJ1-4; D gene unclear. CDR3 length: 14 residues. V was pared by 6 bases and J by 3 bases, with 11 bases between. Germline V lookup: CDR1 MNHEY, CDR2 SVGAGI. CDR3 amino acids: CASRLHGANEKLFF. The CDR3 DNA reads TGTGCCAGCAGACTGCATGGGGCTAATGAAAAACTGTTTTTT.

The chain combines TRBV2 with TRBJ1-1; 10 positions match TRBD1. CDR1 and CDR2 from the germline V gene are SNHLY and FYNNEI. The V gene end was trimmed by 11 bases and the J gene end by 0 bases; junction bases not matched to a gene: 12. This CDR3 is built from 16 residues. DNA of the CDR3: TGTGCCGCCAGATTTTCCGGGACAGGGGTGAACACTGAAGCTTTCTTT. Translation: CAARFSGTGVNTEAFF.

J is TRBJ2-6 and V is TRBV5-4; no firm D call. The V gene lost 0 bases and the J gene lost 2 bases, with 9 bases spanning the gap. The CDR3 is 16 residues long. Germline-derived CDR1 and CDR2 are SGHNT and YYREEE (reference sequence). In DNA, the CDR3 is TGTGCCAGCAGCTTGGTGGGTCCCCCTGGGGCCAACGTCCTGACTTTC. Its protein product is CASSLVGPPGANVLTF.

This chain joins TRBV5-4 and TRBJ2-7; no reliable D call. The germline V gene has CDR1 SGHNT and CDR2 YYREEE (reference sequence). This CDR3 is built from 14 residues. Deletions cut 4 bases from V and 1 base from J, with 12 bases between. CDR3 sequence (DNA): TGTGCCAGCAGCCGGACCGCGGCTTCCTACGAGCAGTACTTC. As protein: CASSRTAASYEQYF.

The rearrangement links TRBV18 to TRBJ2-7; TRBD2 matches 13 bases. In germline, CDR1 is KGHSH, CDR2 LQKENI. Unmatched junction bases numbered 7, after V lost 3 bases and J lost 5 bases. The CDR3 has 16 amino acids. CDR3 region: CASSPSLAGGGNEQYF. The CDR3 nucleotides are TGTGCCAGCTCACCTTCACTAGCGGGAGGGGGCAACGAGCAGTACTTC.

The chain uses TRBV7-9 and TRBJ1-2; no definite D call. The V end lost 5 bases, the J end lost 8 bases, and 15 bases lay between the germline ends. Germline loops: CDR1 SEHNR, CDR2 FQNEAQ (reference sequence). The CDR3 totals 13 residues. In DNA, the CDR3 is TGTGCCAGCAGCCCCCCCGGCGGCTACGGCTACACCTTC. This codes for CASSPPGGYGYTF.

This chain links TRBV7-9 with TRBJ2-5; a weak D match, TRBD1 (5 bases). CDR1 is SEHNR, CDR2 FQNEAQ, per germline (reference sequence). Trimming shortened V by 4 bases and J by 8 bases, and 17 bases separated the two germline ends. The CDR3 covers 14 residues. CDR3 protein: CASSSTGPQGTQYF. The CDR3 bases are TGTGCCAGCAGCTCCACGGGTCCCCAGGGTACCCAGTACTTC.

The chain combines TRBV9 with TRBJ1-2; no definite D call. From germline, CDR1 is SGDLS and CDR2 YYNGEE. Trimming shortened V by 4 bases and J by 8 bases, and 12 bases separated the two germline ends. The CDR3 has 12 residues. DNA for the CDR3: TGTGCCAGCAGCCCGCCCAGCGGGGGCTACACCTTC. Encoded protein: CASSPPSGGYTF.

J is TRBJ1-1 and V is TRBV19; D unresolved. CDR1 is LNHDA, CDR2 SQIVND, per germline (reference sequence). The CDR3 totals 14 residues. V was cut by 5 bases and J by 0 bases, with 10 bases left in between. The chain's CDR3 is CASSPGRLNTEAFF. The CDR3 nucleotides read TGTGCCAGTAGTCCCGGACGTCTGAACACTGAAGCTTTCTTT.

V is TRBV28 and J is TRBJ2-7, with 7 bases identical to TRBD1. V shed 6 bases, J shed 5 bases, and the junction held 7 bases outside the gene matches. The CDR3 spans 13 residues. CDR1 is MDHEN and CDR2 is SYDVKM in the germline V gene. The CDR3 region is CASRRQGVNEQYF. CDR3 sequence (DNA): TGTGCCAGCAGGAGACAGGGAGTCAACGAGCAGTACTTC.

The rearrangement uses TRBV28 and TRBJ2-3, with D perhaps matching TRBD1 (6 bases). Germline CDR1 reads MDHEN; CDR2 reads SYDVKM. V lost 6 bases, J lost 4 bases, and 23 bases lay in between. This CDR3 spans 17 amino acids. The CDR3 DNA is TGTGCCAGCAGGACCCCCCTAGGCCAGGGGACGCCAGATACGCAGTATTTT. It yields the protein CASRTPLGQGTPDTQYF.

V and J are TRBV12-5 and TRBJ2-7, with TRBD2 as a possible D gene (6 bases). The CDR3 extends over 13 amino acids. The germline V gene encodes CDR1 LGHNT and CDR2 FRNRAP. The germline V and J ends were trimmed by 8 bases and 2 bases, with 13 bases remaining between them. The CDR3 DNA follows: TGTGCTAGTCATATTGGCGGGACCTACGAGCAGTACTTC. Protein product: CASHIGGTYEQYF.

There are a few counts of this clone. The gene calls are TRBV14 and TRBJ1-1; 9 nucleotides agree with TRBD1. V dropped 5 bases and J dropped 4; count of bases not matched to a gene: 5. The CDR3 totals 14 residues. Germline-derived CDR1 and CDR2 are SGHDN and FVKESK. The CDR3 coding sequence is TGTGCCAGCAGCTCCCAGACAGGGGGCACTGAAGCTTTCTTT. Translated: CASSSQTGGTEAFF.

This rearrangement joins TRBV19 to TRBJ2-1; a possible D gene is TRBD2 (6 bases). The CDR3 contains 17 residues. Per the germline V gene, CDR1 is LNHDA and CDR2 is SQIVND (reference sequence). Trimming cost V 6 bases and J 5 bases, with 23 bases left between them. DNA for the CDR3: TGTGCCAGTAGCAGTTACGGGGCACCCTCGGGGGACAATGAGCAGTTCTTC. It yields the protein CASSSYGAPSGDNEQFF.

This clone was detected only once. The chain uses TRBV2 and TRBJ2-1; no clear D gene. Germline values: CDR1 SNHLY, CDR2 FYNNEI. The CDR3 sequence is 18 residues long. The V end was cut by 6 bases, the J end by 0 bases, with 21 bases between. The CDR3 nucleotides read TGTGCCAGCAGCGAGCCGGTCCTAGTGGTTAGCTCCTACAATGAGCAGTTCTTC. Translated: CASSEPVLVVSSYNEQFF. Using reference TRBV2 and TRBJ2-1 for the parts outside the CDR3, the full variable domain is EPEVTQTPSHQVTQMGQEVILRCVPISNHLYFYWYRQILGQKVEFLVSFYNNEISEKSEIFDDQFSVERPDGSNFTLKIRSTKLEDSAMYFCASSEPVLVVSSYNEQFFGPGTRLTVL.